What follows is one T cell receptor (beta chain) and its context. This sample is part of a study of blood T cell repertoires in COVID-19. For the study at large: Samples of COVID-19 (acute and convalescent) were obtained from the United States, Italy and Spain. The analysed material was cDNA or gDNA that came from T cells, B-cell-depleted T cells, or PBMCs.

As processed by the authors: Reference gene primer amplification gave estimated nucleated cell counts. TCRdb keeps only in-frame clones here, not all; method: immunoSEQ multiplex PCR. V and J calls and clone size come straight from that table; D and trimming were deduced from the DNA. Of about 410,000 clones in the sample, about nine tenths were seen once. The CDR3 is made up of 12 amino acids. Germline values: CDR1 MNHEY, CDR2 SMNVEV (reference sequence). J lost 12 bases, V lost 5 bases, and 10 bases had no gene match. The sequenced sample was peripheral blood. This TCR was sampled from a woman aged 30 to 39 with active or convalescent COVID-19. The rearrangement uses TRBV27 and TRBJ2-7, with TRBD2 matching 7 bases. Here the CDR3 reads CASSPTGLVPYF. The DNA for the CDR3 is TGTGCCAGCAGTCCTACCGGACTAGTCCCGTACTTC.